This is a list of T cell receptor beta chains from one sample in a study of cytomegalovirus exposure and HLA in healthy donors. Repertoires were generated with immunoSEQ multiplex PCR, while TCRdb's copy carries only in-frame clones and drops some. Here the sample spans approximately 120,000 clones, roughly 71% being singletons. The sequenced sample consisted of PBMCs. The receptors were sampled from a woman in her fifties or sixties in good health and CMV-seropositive. CDR3s leave out the opening cysteine and the closing phenylalanine or tryptophan. A D gene is named only where the DNA matches it firmly.

d_gene: TRBD1
v_gene: TRBV5-1
j_gene: TRBJ2-7
CDR3aa: ASSRAGDRGQYEQY

d_gene: NA
v_gene: TRBV15
j_gene: TRBJ2-5
CDR3aa: ATSARQAPLRETQY

d_gene: NA
v_gene: TRBV7-3
j_gene: TRBJ1-1
CDR3aa: ASSRGPNTEAF

d_gene: TRBD1
v_gene: TRBV2
j_gene: TRBJ1-2
CDR3aa: ASSGQGNYGYT

d_gene: NA
v_gene: TRBV14
j_gene: TRBJ1-6
CDR3aa: ASSQAWFLDSPLH

d_gene: NA
v_gene: TRBV14
j_gene: TRBJ1-5
CDR3aa: ASSQRGPNQPQH

d_gene: NA
v_gene: TRBV10-2
j_gene: TRBJ1-3
CDR3aa: ASSESEIPTGNTIY

d_gene: NA
v_gene: TRBV5-4
j_gene: TRBJ1-6
CDR3aa: ASILGPPPLH

d_gene: TRBD2
v_gene: TRBV9
j_gene: TRBJ2-6
CDR3aa: ASSTEPGLDSSGANVLT

d_gene: NA
v_gene: TRBV7-2
j_gene: TRBJ1-3
CDR3aa: ASSLAVSSGNTIY

d_gene: NA
v_gene: TRBV2
j_gene: TRBJ2-3
CDR3aa: ASSETTSTDTQY

d_gene: TRBD2
v_gene: TRBV28
j_gene: TRBJ2-2
CDR3aa: ASSLSGGPTGELF

d_gene: NA
v_gene: TRBV7-9
j_gene: TRBJ2-7
CDR3aa: ASSLPSGVDEQY

d_gene: TRBD2
v_gene: TRBV6-7
j_gene: TRBJ2-2
CDR3aa: ASSSELGNFGGGPTGELF

d_gene: NA
v_gene: TRBV27
j_gene: TRBJ2-6
CDR3aa: ASSFIGGRAGANVPT

d_gene: NA
v_gene: TRBV5-6
j_gene: TRBJ1-4
CDR3aa: ASSGNAGALNEKLF

d_gene: TRBD1
v_gene: TRBV11-2
j_gene: TRBJ2-7
CDR3aa: ASSPGPGGFYEQY

d_gene: TRBD1
v_gene: TRBV5-8
j_gene: TRBJ1-2
CDR3aa: ASSSDRGVRGYT

d_gene: NA
v_gene: TRBV27
j_gene: TRBJ1-5
CDR3aa: ASSLSSYSNQPQH

d_gene: TRBD1
v_gene: TRBV2
j_gene: TRBJ2-5
CDR3aa: ASSVGRQGAFVRQETQY

d_gene: TRBD1
v_gene: TRBV2
j_gene: TRBJ1-1
CDR3aa: ASNTQGWDTEAF

d_gene: TRBD1
v_gene: TRBV4-2
j_gene: TRBJ2-3
CDR3aa: ASSLGTGRTDTQY

d_gene: TRBD1
v_gene: TRBV6-1
j_gene: TRBJ2-7
CDR3aa: ASITGTGSYEQY

d_gene: TRBD2
v_gene: TRBV7-2
j_gene: TRBJ2-3
CDR3aa: ASSLGAGGGDTQY

d_gene: NA
v_gene: TRBV11-3
j_gene: TRBJ2-7
CDR3aa: ASSLAGESGYEQY

d_gene: NA
v_gene: TRBV11-2
j_gene: TRBJ1-4
CDR3aa: ASSSVLEKLF

d_gene: NA
v_gene: TRBV18
j_gene: TRBJ1-1
CDR3aa: ASSPTTGNTEAF

d_gene: TRBD2
v_gene: TRBV30
j_gene: TRBJ2-7
CDR3aa: AWSWGGEQY

d_gene: TRBD1
v_gene: TRBV5-4
j_gene: TRBJ1-2
CDR3aa: ASSLGQGPPNYGYT

d_gene: NA
v_gene: TRBV6-1
j_gene: TRBJ1-1
CDR3aa: ASTGGGVGSTEAF

d_gene: TRBD2
v_gene: TRBV6-6
j_gene: TRBJ2-1
CDR3aa: ASSPSGGAVEQF

d_gene: NA
v_gene: TRBV4-1
j_gene: TRBJ1-1
CDR3aa: ASSHIFRGWDTEAF

d_gene: TRBD1
v_gene: TRBV7-8
j_gene: TRBJ1-1
CDR3aa: ASSQRHTGGLGTEAF

d_gene: NA
v_gene: TRBV5-1
j_gene: TRBJ2-5
CDR3aa: ASSLAPAGRGETQY

d_gene: TRBD2
v_gene: TRBV5-4
j_gene: TRBJ2-3
CDR3aa: ASSLVLAGASDTQY

d_gene: NA
v_gene: TRBV7-3
j_gene: TRBJ1-1
CDR3aa: ASSSEGNTEAF

d_gene: TRBD2
v_gene: TRBV9
j_gene: TRBJ2-5
CDR3aa: ASSPGGTREGETQY

d_gene: NA
v_gene: TRBV27
j_gene: TRBJ1-5
CDR3aa: ASSFNQYSNQPQH